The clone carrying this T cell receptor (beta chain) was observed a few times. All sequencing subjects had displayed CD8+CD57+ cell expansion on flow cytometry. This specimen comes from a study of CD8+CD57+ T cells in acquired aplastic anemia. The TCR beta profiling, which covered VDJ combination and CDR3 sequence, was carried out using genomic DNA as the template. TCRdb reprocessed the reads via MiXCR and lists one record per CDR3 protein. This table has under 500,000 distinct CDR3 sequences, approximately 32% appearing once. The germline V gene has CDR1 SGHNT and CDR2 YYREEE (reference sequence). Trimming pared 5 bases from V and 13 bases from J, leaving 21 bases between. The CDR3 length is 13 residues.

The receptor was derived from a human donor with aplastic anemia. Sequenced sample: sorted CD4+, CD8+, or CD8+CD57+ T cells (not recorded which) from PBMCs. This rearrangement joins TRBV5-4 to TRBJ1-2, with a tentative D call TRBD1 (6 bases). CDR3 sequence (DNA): TGTGCCAGCAGAAAAAGGGGGGGCAGTGTTCCCACCTTC. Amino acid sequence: CASRKRGGSVPTF.